The sequence of this T cell receptor beta chain was determined in a study of neurological immune-mediated disorders. General study points: HTLV-1-associated myelopathy showed the most TCR clonal expansion; multiple sclerosis the least, below healthy controls.

The unsorted libraries were generated from a total of 2 million PBMCs, which had been stored in RNAlater at -80 C. V was cut by 4 bases and J by 5 bases, with 9 bases left in between. This CDR3 has 13 amino acids. Germline V gene lookup returns CDR1 LGHNA and CDR2 YNFKEQ. This clonotype occurred many times. The antigen remains undetermined. 5'RACE with 10-nucleotide random UMIs produced the cDNA. Every sequencing run generated in excess of 180 million TCR-beta sequences. These sequences covered 15-18 subjects. TCRdb ran MiXCR on the 5' RACE reads and lists one entry per CDR3 protein. The repertoire holds fewer than 60,000 distinct CDR3 sequences, under 13% seen once, with approximately 5% in the top ten.

The V and J genes are TRBV4-2 and TRBJ2-1; D ambiguous. This clonotype was obtained from a man in his sixties or seventies with HTLV-1-associated myelopathy (HAM/TSP). The sequenced sample consisted of PBMCs. CDR3 in amino acids: CASSRELDNEQFF. The CDR3 nucleotides are TGTGCCAGCAGCCGCGAACTGGACAATGAGCAGTTCTTC.